The 30 T cell receptor beta chains below all came from one sample that was sequenced in a study of T cells in localized non-small cell lung cancer. Clones were read by immunoSEQ multiplex PCR, and TCRdb kept only the in-frame ones, dropping some. The table includes fewer than 40,000 clones, 87% detected once. The sample here was peripheral blood mononuclear cells, taken before any cancer treatment. Receptor source: a man aged 35 to 69 with stage III lung adenocarcinoma.

This clone was picked up one time. J is TRBJ1-5 and V is TRBV6-6; D ambiguous. The germline CDR1 and CDR2 sequences are MNHNY and SVGAGI (reference sequence). V was shortened by 1 base and J by 4 bases, with 8 bases between the two germline ends. The CDR3 is made up of 14 amino acids. CDR3 amino acids: CASSYFVRNQPQHF. CDR3 DNA sequence: TGTGCCAGCAGTTACTTCGTCAGGAATCAGCCCCAGCATTTT.

The chain joins TRBV7-9 to TRBJ2-5, with 9 bases fitting TRBD2. CDR3 length equals 18 residues. From germline, CDR1 is SEHNR and CDR2 FQNEAQ (reference sequence). Germline trimming cut 0 bases from V and 0 bases from J; bases unmatched to any gene: 8. CDR3 DNA: TGTGCCAGCAGCTTAGCGATAGGAGCGGGGGGCCACCAAGAGACCCAGTACTTC. It specifies CASSLAIGAGGHQETQYF.

The rearrangement links TRBV11-2 to TRBJ2-7; D possibly corresponds to TRBD2 (5 bases). The ends were cut back, 1 base at V and 3 bases at J, with 13 bases in the middle. Germline V gives CDR1 SGHAT, CDR2 FQNNGV. The CDR3 runs 15 residues. This chain's CDR3 is CASSLVTGFNYEQYF. The CDR3 nucleotides read TGTGCCAGCAGCTTAGTAACGGGGTTTAACTACGAGCAGTACTTC.

The chain links TRBV19 to TRBJ1-2; 7 bases are a match to TRBD1. Germline V lookup: CDR1 LNHDA, CDR2 SQIVND (reference sequence). V trimming: 8 bases; J trimming: 6 bases; junction bases outside the gene matches: 9. The CDR3 runs to 13 residues. The CDR3 DNA follows: TGTGCCAGTCGGCTCAGGGGGGTGGATGGCTACACCTTC. Translation gives CASRLRGVDGYTF.

In DNA form, the CDR3 reads TGTGCCAGCAGCTTTTATACCCGCACAGATACGCAGTATTTT. It specifies CASSFYTRTDTQYF. The chain employs TRBV7-2 and TRBJ2-3, with D uncertain. V was shortened by 3 bases and J by 1 base, with 8 bases between the two germline ends. Germline assignment: CDR1 SGHTA and CDR2 FQGNSA. The CDR3 runs 14 residues.

The J gene is TRBJ1-6, the V gene TRBV18; possibly TRBD1 for D (6 bases). The CDR3 contains 15 residues. With 1 base removed from V and 13 bases from J, the gap between germline ends came to 17 bases. Germline assignment: CDR1 KGHSH and CDR2 LQKENI. The CDR3 spells CASSPRGQTVGPLHF. CDR3 DNA sequence: TGTGCCAGCTCACCACGAGGACAGACAGTTGGGCCCCTCCACTTT.

CDR3 in amino acids: CASSETRSPHEGQFF. Here the CDR3 DNA reads TGTGCCAGCAGTGAGACCCGCTCCCCCCACGAGGGGCAGTTCTTC. V usage is TRBV6-1 and J usage is TRBJ2-1, with a possible D match to TRBD2 (5 bases). This CDR3 region has 15 residues. Trimming removed 3 bases at V and 12 bases at J, with 21 bases between. Germline loops: CDR1 MNHNS, CDR2 SASEGT.

V is TRBV4-3 and J is TRBJ1-6, with 9 bases fitting TRBD1. The V gene end was trimmed by 4 bases and the J gene end by 2 bases; junction bases not matched to a gene: 9. The CDR3 runs to 18 residues. Germline CDR1 LGHNA, CDR2 YSLEER. This CDR3 reads CASSRTGQGGAYNSPLHF. CDR3 nucleotide sequence: TGCGCCAGCAGCCGTACGGGACAGGGAGGCGCCTATAATTCACCCCTCCACTTT.

In this sample, this clone turned up once. This chain uses TRBV7-3 with TRBJ1-1; the D is unclear. Germline V gene data show CDR1 as SGHTA and CDR2 as FQGTGA. The V and J ends lost 3 bases and 1 base respectively, with 6 bases between them. The CDR3 is made up of 13 amino acids. CDR3 region: CASSFEKNTEAFF. In nucleotides, the CDR3 is TGTGCCAGCAGCTTCGAGAAGAACACTGAAGCTTTCTTT.

A remark on this clone: Sequence at one end of the junction differs from germline and may be a read error. The chain has TRBV7-6 and TRBJ2-1; 8 positions agree with TRBD1. The CDR3 spans 15 residues. Germline CDR1 reads SGHVS; CDR2 reads FNYEAQ. CDR3 bases: TGTGCCAACAGCTTAGTACAGGGGGTCGGGAATGAGCAGTTCTTC. Protein: CANSLVQGVGNEQFF. Drawing the rest from reference TRBV7-6 and TRBJ2-1, the complete variable domain is GAGVSQSPRYKVTKRGQDVALRCDPISGHVSLYWYRQALGQGPEFLTYFNYEAQQDKSGLPNDRFSAERPEGSISTLTIQRTEQRDSAMYRCANSLVQGVGNEQFFGPGTRLTVL.

The chain has TRBV5-1 and TRBJ2-3; D not certain. The CDR3 has 14 amino acids. In germline, CDR1 is SGHRS, CDR2 YFSETQ. The V end lost 5 bases, the J end lost 2 bases, and 12 bases lay between the germline ends. Here the CDR3 reads CASRVNPYTDTQYF. CDR3 nucleotide sequence: TGCGCCAGCAGGGTGAATCCGTACACAGATACGCAGTATTTT.

For this clone: A junction end diverges from the germline sequence, so it may reflect a read error. The rearrangement joins TRBV7-7 to TRBJ2-5; weak D call: TRBD1 (5 bases). The CDR3 sequence is 15 residues long. CDR1 and CDR2 (germline): SSHAT, FNYEAQ (reference sequence). The CDR3 DNA sequence: TGTGCTAGCAGCTTAAGTTCAGGGTACCAAGAGACCCAGTACTTC. Encoded protein: CASSLSSGYQETQYF.

The CDR3 loop is CASSYEGARLNNEQFF. Here the CDR3 DNA reads TGTGCCAGCAGTTACGAGGGGGCCCGGTTGAACAATGAGCAGTTCTTC. The rearrangement uses TRBV6-5 and TRBJ2-1; 7 bases agree with TRBD1. J was trimmed by 5 bases and V by 2 bases; bases with no gene match: 9. Germline V CDR1 and CDR2: MNHEY, SVGAGI. The CDR3 runs to 16 residues.

V usage is TRBV28 and J usage is TRBJ2-7; TRBD2 aligns across 8 bases. The CDR3 covers 15 residues. Germline lookup yields CDR1 MDHEN and CDR2 SYDVKM. Trimming removed 6 bases from V and 2 bases from J; junction bases left unmatched: 9. CDR3 loop: CASRLTSAIPYEQYF. The DNA for the CDR3 is TGTGCCAGCAGGCTGACTAGCGCGATACCCTACGAGCAGTACTTC.

The chain has TRBV5-1 and TRBJ2-3; TRBD1 agrees at 8 bases. V shed 0 bases and J 5 bases; nucleotides not matched to a gene: 5. Germline CDR1 reads SGHRS; CDR2 reads YFSETQ. CDR3 size: 15 residues. Written as DNA, the CDR3 is TGCGCCAGCAGCTTGGAGGCAGGGGGCCGAGATACGCAGTATTTT. Its translation is CASSLEAGGRDTQYF.

The V call is TRBV19, the J call TRBJ1-4; 7 bases map to TRBD1. The CDR3 loop spans 14 amino acids. CDR1 and CDR2 from the germline V gene are LNHDA and SQIVND (reference sequence). V lost 5 bases to trimming and J lost 4 bases; unmatched junction nucleotides: 4. Written as DNA, the CDR3 is TGTGCCAGTAGTGACAGGGCTGATAATGAAAAACTGTTTTTT. Its translation is CASSDRADNEKLFF.

V gene TRBV9 combines with J gene TRBJ2-5; the match to TRBD1 covers 8 bases. The germline V gene encodes CDR1 SGDLS and CDR2 YYNGEE. The trim removed 2 bases at V and 5 bases at J, leaving 14 bases unmatched. The CDR3 is 17 residues long. As DNA, the CDR3 is TGTGCCAGCAGCGTGACTGATGGACAGGGAGAAGGTGAGACCCAGTACTTC. The encoded protein is CASSVTDGQGEGETQYF.

The sample holds a few counts of this clone. The chain uses TRBV29-1 and TRBJ2-1; possible D gene TRBD2, 5 bases. Germline V CDR1 and CDR2: SQVTM, ANQGSEA. V lost 6 bases and J lost 4, with 19 bases in between. There are 15 residues in the CDR3. The CDR3, as DNA: TGCAGCGTCCCAGGAGGTACTAGTGAATACAATGAGCAGTTCTTC. It codes for CSVPGGTSEYNEQFF.

This clone appeared a few times. This sequence joins TRBV6-5 and TRBJ2-7; a weak D match, TRBD1 (5 bases). The CDR3 has 14 residues. CDR1 MNHEY and CDR2 SVGAGI come from the germline V gene. Between the trimmed V and J ends, which lost 0 bases and 2 bases, there was a span of 8 bases. CDR3 sequence reads: CASSYSPGPYEQYF. As DNA, the CDR3 is TGTGCCAGCAGTTACTCCCCAGGGCCCTACGAGCAGTACTTC.

The chain carries TRBV6-5 and TRBJ2-3, with 9 bases lining up with TRBD2. The CDR3 length is 16 residues. The V gene's germline CDR1 is MNHEY and CDR2 SVGAGI. The ends lost 4 bases at V and 2 bases at J; junction bases unmatched: 7. CDR3 nucleotide sequence: TGTGCCAGCAGTTTAACGGGACTAGCAAACACAGATACGCAGTATTTT. This translates into CASSLTGLANTDTQYF.

V gene TRBV11-3 combines with J gene TRBJ2-3; D possibly matches TRBD1 or TRBD2 (6 bases each). The CDR3 is 17 amino acids. CDR1 and CDR2 (germline): SGHNT, YENEEA. The V and J ends lost 0 bases and 5 bases respectively, with 18 bases between them. CDR3 protein: CASSLDRKRGAGDTQYF. CDR3 nucleotides: TGTGCCAGCAGCTTAGATAGGAAGAGGGGGGCTGGAGATACGCAGTATTTT.

This rearrangement joins TRBV6-6 to TRBJ1-2; no reliable D call. The CDR3 runs to 12 residues. V shed 2 bases and J shed 8 bases, with 9 bases lying between them. CDR1 is MNHNY and CDR2 is SVGAGI in the germline V gene (reference sequence). The CDR3 region is CASSYGQAGYTF. CDR3 DNA: TGTGCCAGCAGTTACGGGCAGGCCGGCTACACCTTC.

The chain uses TRBV11-3 and TRBJ1-6, with D unclear. Trimming shortened V by 5 bases and J by 7 bases, and 12 bases separated the two germline ends. Germline loops: CDR1 SGHNT, CDR2 YENEEA. The CDR3 spans 14 residues. The CDR3 loop reads CASSHLDGNSPLHF. For the CDR3, the DNA is TGTGCCAGCAGCCATTTGGACGGAAATTCACCCCTCCACTTT.

The chain couples TRBV15 to TRBJ1-2, with 7 bases fitting TRBD1. CDR3 length: 15 residues. V shed 5 bases, J shed 1 base, and the junction held 7 bases outside the gene matches. In germline, CDR1 is LNHNV, CDR2 YYDKDF (reference sequence). This chain's CDR3 is CATSLMDRNNYGYTF. CDR3 in DNA: TGTGCCACCAGCCTTATGGACAGGAATAACTATGGCTACACCTTC.

The rearrangement uses TRBV5-1 and TRBJ2-7, with D perhaps matching TRBD1 (5 bases). This CDR3 is built from 14 residues. The germline gives CDR1 SGHRS, CDR2 YFSETQ. The V end lost 2 bases, the J end lost 0 bases, and 9 bases lay between the germline ends. CDR3 coding DNA: TGCGCCAGCAGCTTCGCAGGGCTCTCCTACGAGCAGTACTTC. This codes for CASSFAGLSYEQYF.

This rearrangement joins TRBV7-2 to TRBJ1-5; D gene uncertain. The ends were cut back, 5 bases at V and 3 bases at J, with 17 bases in the middle. This CDR3 is built from 16 residues. The germline CDR1 and CDR2 sequences are SGHTA and FQGNSA. The CDR3 bases are TGTGCCAGCAGCCCCGAAGATTGGTACCTCAATCAGCCCCAGCATTTT. Amino acid sequence: CASSPEDWYLNQPQHF.

The chain employs TRBV7-8 and TRBJ1-3; a possible D gene is TRBD1 (5 bases). The CDR3 extends over 17 amino acids. Germline CDR1 reads SGHVS; CDR2 reads FQNEAQ. Trimming took 2 bases from V and 7 from J, leaving 21 bases between them. The CDR3 DNA sequence: TGTGCCAGCAGCTTAAGCTCCAGACCCGGGGGACGGAACACCATATATTTT. Its translation: CASSLSSRPGGRNTIYF. The variable domain in full, completed from reference TRBV7-8 and TRBJ1-3, reads GAGVSQSPRYKVAKRGQDVALRCDPISGHVSLFWYQQALGQGPEFLTYFQNEAQLDKSGLPSDRFFAERPEGSVSTLKIQRTQQEDSAVYLCASSLSSRPGGRNTIYFGEGSWLTVV.

The chain links TRBV5-1 to TRBJ1-1; D gene unclear. The V and J ends lost 4 bases and 1 base respectively, with 11 bases between them. Germline loops: CDR1 SGHRS, CDR2 YFSETQ. The CDR3 has 14 amino acids. CDR3: CASSGGPGNTEAFF. CDR3 coding DNA: TGCGCCAGCAGCGGCGGACCAGGGAACACTGAAGCTTTCTTT.

This sequence joins TRBV7-2 and TRBJ1-2, with D possibly TRBD1 on 5 matching bases. Trimming left V 0 bases short and J 6 bases short, with 17 bases between. This CDR3 contains 16 residues. Germline CDR1 is SGHTA and CDR2 is FQGNSA. CDR3 DNA: TGTGCCAGCAGCTTAGCGACGGAAGGCAGGGCTCATGGCTACACCTTC. It yields the protein CASSLATEGRAHGYTF.

The chain employs TRBV9 and TRBJ1-6, with D possibly TRBD1 on 5 matching bases. Germline V CDR1 and CDR2: SGDLS, YYNGEE. This CDR3 is built from 14 residues. V was clipped by 3 bases and J by 7 bases, with 11 bases between them. CDR3 loop: CASSATTGNSPLHF. CDR3 DNA sequence: TGTGCCAGCAGCGCGACAACAGGCAATTCACCCCTCCACTTT.